This T cell receptor beta chain came from a study of shared clonotypes between healthy human individuals. From germline, CDR1 is SGHTA and CDR2 FQGNSA. The CDR3 extends over 19 amino acids. V lost 6 bases, J lost 7 bases, and 20 bases stayed unmatched. This clone was detected once. Assay used: immunoSEQ multiplex PCR; TCRdb lists only in-frame clones, some missing. The repertoire includes some 900,000 clones, over 75% of them detected once, and about 1.5% sits in the top ten. J is TRBJ2-1 and V is TRBV7-2, with 11 nucleotides matching TRBD2. Sequencing was carried out using memory CD4+ T cells sorted from blood. Stated subset: CD45RA-negative fraction. This sequence originates from a man younger than 30 in good health. Here the CDR3 reads CASRGGGNVLPSGRNEQFF. Here the CDR3 DNA reads TGTGCCAGCAGAGGCGGGGGGAACGTCTTACCTAGCGGGAGGAATGAGCAGTTCTTC. The variable domain in full, completed from reference TRBV7-2 and TRBJ2-1, reads GAGVSQSPSNKVTEKGKDVELRCDPISGHTALYWYRQSLGQGLEFLIYFQGNSAPDKSGLPSDRFSAERTGGSVSTLTIQRTQQEDSAVYLCASRGGGNVLPSGRNEQFFGPGTRLTVL.